Listed below are T cell receptor beta chains from one sample, sequenced in a study of blood T cell repertoires in COVID-19. Generated by immunoSEQ multiplex PCR, the TCRdb table keeps only in-frame clones and is missing some. Found here are about 480,000 clones, about nine tenths of them singletons; the top ten hold around 7.9%. The material sequenced was PBMCs or T cells enriched from blood (not recorded which). Receptors originate from a woman aged 55-69 years who had recovered from COVID-19. Each CDR3 is given with its conserved first and last residue. The D gene is left open where the match is weak. Expanded clones are given a class, and other clones once, few, many or no size at all.

size	J	D	V	CDR3	DNA
-	TRBJ2-2	-	TRBV9	CASSAVTKNTGELFF	TGTGCCAGCAGCGCGGTGACAAAGAACACCGGGGAGCTGTTTTTT
-	TRBJ2-2	-	TRBV19	CASSIWAGGELFF	TGTGCCAGTAGCATATGGGCTGGCGGGGAGCTGTTTTTT
-	TRBJ2-7	TRBD1	TRBV3-1/TRBV3-2	CASSQKPGGYEQYF	TGTGCCAGCAGCCAAAAGCCAGGGGGATACGAGCAGTACTTC
-	TRBJ2-1	-	TRBV27	CASSGLPLYNEQFF	TGTGCCAGCAGTGGACTTCCTCTCTACAATGAGCAGTTCTTC
-	TRBJ2-2	-	TRBV20-1	CSASGLYTGELFF	TGCAGTGCCAGTGGACTGTACACCGGGGAGCTGTTTTTT
-	TRBJ1-2	-	TRBV20-1	CSASWREGYTF	TGCAGTGCTAGCTGGAGGGAGGGCTACACCTTC
once	TRBJ1-2	-	TRBV5-6	CATCRGSQYGYTF	TGTGCCACCTGCCGGGGGTCCCAGTATGGCTACACCTTC
many	TRBJ1-3	TRBD1	TRBV6-5	CASPEDRAPGNTIYF	TGTGCCAGCCCCGAGGACAGGGCCCCTGGAAACACCATATATTTT
-	TRBJ2-7	TRBD1	TRBV18	CASSPTSGQLTYEQYF	TGTGCCAGCTCACCAACTTCGGGACAGCTAACCTACGAGCAGTACTTC
-	TRBJ1-5	-	TRBV5-1	CASSSQPTDPYSNQPQHF	TGCGCCAGCAGCTCCCAACCGACAGACCCCTATAGCAATCAGCCCCAGCATTTT
-	TRBJ2-5	-	TRBV5-4	CASSLDGQGGETQYF	TGTGCCAGCAGCTTGGATGGACAGGGAGGGGAGACCCAGTACTTC
few	TRBJ2-2	-	TRBV5-1	CASSLSTANTGELFF	TGCGCCAGCAGCTTAAGCACTGCGAACACCGGGGAGCTGTTTTTT
few	TRBJ2-1	TRBD2	TRBV9	CASSVAPSGYNEQFF	TGTGCCAGCAGCGTAGCCCCTAGCGGATACAATGAGCAGTTCTTC
-	TRBJ2-1	-	TRBV5-1	CASSLGGRDNEQFF	TGCGCCAGCAGCTTGGGGGGCAGGGACAATGAGCAGTTCTTC
-	TRBJ2-3	TRBD2	TRBV19	CASSIDLTSGELDTQYF	TGTGCCAGTAGTATAGATCTGACTAGCGGGGAACTAGATACGCAGTATTTT
-	TRBJ2-3	-	TRBV5-1	CASSYRDPGTQYF	TGCGCCAGCAGCTACAGGGACCCCGGGACGCAGTATTTT
-	TRBJ1-1	-	TRBV29-1	CSVGRGDTEAFF	TGCAGCGTTGGGCGAGGTGACACTGAAGCTTTCTTT
-	TRBJ2-1	-	TRBV7-6	CASSLASYNEQFF	TGTGCCAGCAGCTTAGCCAGCTACAATGAGCAGTTCTTC
-	TRBJ2-5	TRBD2	TRBV7-2	CASSPRTSGGQETQYF	TGTGCCAGCAGCCCCCGGACTAGCGGGGGGCAAGAGACCCAGTACTTC
-	TRBJ1-3	-	TRBV2	CASMETARNTIYF	TGTGCCAGCATGGAGACGGCTAGAAACACCATATATTTT
once	TRBJ1-6	-	TRBV4-1	CASSARGDALGTLHF	TGCGCCAGCAGCGCCCGGGGAGACGCCTTAGGAACCCTCCACTTT
few	TRBJ1-1	-	TRBV12-2	CASRRGDKMNTEAFF	TGTGCAAGTCGCCGGGGGGACAAGATGAACACTGAAGCTTTCTTT